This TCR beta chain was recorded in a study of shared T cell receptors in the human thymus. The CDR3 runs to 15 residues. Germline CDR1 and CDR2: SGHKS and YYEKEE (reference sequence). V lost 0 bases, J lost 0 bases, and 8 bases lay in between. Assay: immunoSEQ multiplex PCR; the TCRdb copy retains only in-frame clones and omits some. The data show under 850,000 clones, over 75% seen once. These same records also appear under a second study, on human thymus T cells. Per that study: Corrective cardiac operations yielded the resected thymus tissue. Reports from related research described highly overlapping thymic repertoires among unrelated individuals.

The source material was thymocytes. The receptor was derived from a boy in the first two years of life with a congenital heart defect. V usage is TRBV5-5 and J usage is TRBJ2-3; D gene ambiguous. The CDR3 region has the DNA TGTGCCAGCAGCTTGGCACTACCTAGCACAGATACGCAGTATTTT. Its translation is CASSLALPSTDTQYF.